The 6 T cell receptor beta chains below come from one sample, sequenced in a study of blood T cell repertoires in COVID-19 (TCRdb year 2020). Receptor libraries were prepared by the immunoSEQ multiplex PCR assay. TCRdb provides this immuneACCESS table in a form limited to in-frame rearrangements. Some clones are lacking; in checked studies, under half of them reflect an unresolved V gene, and why the rest are absent is not known. The sample table shows fewer than 100,000 clones, and 85% to 90% are seen once. The ten largest clones take up 15% of the sample. Sequencing used peripheral blood. The receptors shown here come from a human donor in a cohort sampled during active COVID-19.

V is TRBV3-1 (or the pseudogene TRBV3-2) and J is TRBJ1-1, with D perhaps TRBD1 (6 bases). Trimming removed 4 bases from V and 4 bases from J, with 13 bases in between. Germline CDR1 is LGHDT and CDR2 is YNNKEL (reference sequence). This CDR3 has 14 residues. The CDR3 sequence: CASSPTGKGTEAFF. Here the CDR3 DNA reads TGTGCCAGCAGCCCCACAGGGAAGGGCACTGAAGCTTTCTTT.

The rearrangement links TRBV5-6 to TRBJ2-1, with 8 bases matching TRBD1. Losses at the gene ends were 0 bases for V and 4 bases for J; bases not matched to a gene: 3. This CDR3 has 15 residues. The germline V gene encodes CDR1 SGHDT and CDR2 YYEEEE. The CDR3 region has the DNA TGTGCCAGCAGCTTGGTAGGACAGGGATACAATGAGCAGTTCTTC. Its protein product is CASSLVGQGYNEQFF.

This clone was detected once. Other DNA sequences in the same sample also yield this CDR3. J is TRBJ1-1 and V is TRBV19, with D possibly TRBD1 on 5 matching bases. The CDR3 has 18 residues. V lost 2 bases and J 2 bases, leaving 21 bases between the germline ends. CDR1 is LNHDA, CDR2 SQIVND, per germline (reference sequence). The CDR3 loop reads CASSIKRGRGGPNTEAFF. CDR3 nucleotides: TGTGCCAGTAGTATAAAAAGGGGCCGGGGAGGCCCTAACACTGAAGCTTTCTTT.

The V and J genes are TRBV5-1 and TRBJ1-4; weak D call: TRBD1 (5 bases). Deletions cut 0 bases from V and 0 bases from J, with 15 bases between. CDR1 is SGHRS, CDR2 YFSETQ, per germline. The CDR3 totals 18 residues. The CDR3 protein is CASSLGVGRAATNEKLFF. As DNA, the CDR3 is TGCGCCAGCAGCTTGGGTGTGGGCAGGGCCGCAACTAATGAAAAACTGTTTTTT. Full variable domain (rest looked up from reference TRBV5-1 and TRBJ1-4): KAGVTQTPRYLIKTRGQQVTLSCSPISGHRSVSWYQQTPGQGLQFLFEYFSETQRNKGNFPGRFSGRQFSNSRSEMNVSTLELGDSALYLCASSLGVGRAATNEKLFFGSGTQLSVL.

This rearrangement joins TRBV18 to TRBJ1-5; D gene ambiguous. The V gene's germline CDR1 is KGHSH and CDR2 LQKENI. V was pared by 0 bases and J by 6 bases, with 6 bases between. The CDR3 contains 13 residues. The CDR3 region is CASSPPSGQPQHF. For the CDR3, the DNA is TGTGCCAGCTCACCACCTAGTGGTCAGCCCCAGCATTTT.

The chain carries TRBV21-1 and TRBJ1-1; the table calls TRBD1, which could not be checked here. TRBV21-1 is a pseudogene locus. CDR3 length: 17 amino acids. The CDR3 spells CATDTGTGGHLNTEAFF. CDR3 nucleotides: TGTGCCACAGACACCGGGACAGGGGGACATTTGAACACTGAAGCTTTCTTT.